This TCR beta chain was obtained from a study of blood T cell repertoires in COVID-19. The junction had 11 bases not matched to a gene; V was cut back by 5 bases and J by 7 bases. Per the germline V gene, CDR1 is MDHEN and CDR2 is SYDVKM. The length of the CDR3 is 15 residues. Authors' data handling: Amplification of reference gene primers was used by the study to estimate nucleated cell counts. Measured with immunoSEQ multiplex PCR; TCRdb has only the in-frame clones, and not every one. The V and J calls and clone size are taken from that table; D and trimming were inferred from the DNA. Among hundreds of thousands of clones listed, roughly 90% were seen once. Recovery among Cohort 3 donors was established by two negative PCRs, clearance, or symptom resolution.

The sample was PBMCs or T cells enriched from blood (not recorded which). The sequence was obtained from a man aged 40-49 years who had recovered from COVID-19. The chain combines TRBV28 with TRBJ1-5; TRBD1 matches at 7 bases. The CDR3 DNA follows: TGTGCCAGCAGTGTAATACAGGGGTCGAGACAGCCCCAGCATTTT. It specifies CASSVIQGSRQPQHF. The full variable domain, with the rest looked up from reference TRBV28 and TRBJ1-5, is DVKVTQSSRYLVKRTGEKVFLECVQDMDHENMFWYRQDPGLGLRLIYFSYDVKMKEKGDIPEGYSVSREKKERFSLILESASTNQTSMYLCASSVIQGSRQPQHFGDGTRLSIL.